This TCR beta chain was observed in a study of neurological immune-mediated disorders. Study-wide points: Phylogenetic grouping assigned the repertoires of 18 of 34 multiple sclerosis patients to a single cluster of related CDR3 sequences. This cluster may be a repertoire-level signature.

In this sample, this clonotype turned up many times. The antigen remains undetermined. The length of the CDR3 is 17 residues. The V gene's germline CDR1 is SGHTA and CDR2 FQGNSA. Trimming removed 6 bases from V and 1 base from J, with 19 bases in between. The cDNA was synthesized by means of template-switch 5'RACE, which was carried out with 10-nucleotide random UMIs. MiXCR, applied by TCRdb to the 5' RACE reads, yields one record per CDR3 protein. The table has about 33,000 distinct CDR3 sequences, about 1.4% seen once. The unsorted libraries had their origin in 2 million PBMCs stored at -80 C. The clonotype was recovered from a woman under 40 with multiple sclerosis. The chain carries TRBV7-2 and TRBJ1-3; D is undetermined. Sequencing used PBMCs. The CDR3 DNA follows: TGTGCCAGCAGTCCTCATGGGAGGGCGGATTCTGGAAACACCATATATTTT. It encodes CASSPHGRADSGNTIYF.